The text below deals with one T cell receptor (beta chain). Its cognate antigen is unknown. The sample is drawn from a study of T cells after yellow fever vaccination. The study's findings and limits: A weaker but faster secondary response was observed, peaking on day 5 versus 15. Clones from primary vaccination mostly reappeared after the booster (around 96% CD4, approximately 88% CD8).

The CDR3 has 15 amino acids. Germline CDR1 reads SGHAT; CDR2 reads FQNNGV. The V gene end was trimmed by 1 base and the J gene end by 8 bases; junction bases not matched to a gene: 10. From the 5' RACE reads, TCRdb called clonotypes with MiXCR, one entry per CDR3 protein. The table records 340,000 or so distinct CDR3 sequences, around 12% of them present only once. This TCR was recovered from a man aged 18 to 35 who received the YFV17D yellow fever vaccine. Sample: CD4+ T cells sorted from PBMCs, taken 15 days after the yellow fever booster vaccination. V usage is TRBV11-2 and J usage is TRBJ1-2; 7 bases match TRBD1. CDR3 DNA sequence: TGTGCCAGCAGCTTAGGTTGGGGACAGATCCGCGGCTACACCTTC. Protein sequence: CASSLGWGQIRGYTF.